This T cell receptor beta chain came from a study of shared clonotypes between healthy human individuals (TCRdb year 2020). Regarding the research as a whole: The cohort comprised a couple of women and a few men aged 18 to 49 years. For each donor, CD4 naive and CD4 memory were each given three plates, CD8 naive was given two plates, and CD8 memory was given one plate. Blood TCR repertoires of several healthy adults were deeply sequenced to estimate repertoire size and the extent of clonotype sharing between individuals. Libraries were prepared and TCR repertoires were sequenced by different laboratories using diverse techniques, in order to increase sequencing depth and limit assay-specific biases. Each donor's leukapheresis produced roughly between about 0.9 and 9.5 billion PBMCs. Paper-wide results and their limitations: Compared with non-shared clonotypes, clonotypes shared by all four sorted-subset donors had higher generation probabilities. Sampling was restricted to blood, and TCR repertoires in tissues likely differ from the TCR repertoires found in blood. Pairwise subsampling indicated that sequencing depth was expected to affect the degree of clonotype sharing among donors. Rarefaction of sorted-subset datasets indicated incomplete sequencing despite the large sequencing depth. Naive subsets generally had larger estimated clonotype richness than memory subsets did. Across several donors, around 5.4% of naive CD4, around 3.3% of naive CD8, about 2.3% of memory CD4, and approximately 0.4% of memory CD8 clonotypes were shared. Because the study included a small number of donors, the genetic and exposure-history diversity represented was limited.

Concerning this clone: Its antigen is still unknown. Base-call qualities are not available, and no considerably larger clone is one nucleotide away.

Using the deep immunoSEQ assay, TCR CDR3 regions were amplified from genomic DNA by multiplex PCR. Extracted genomic DNA from each cell subset was distributed evenly across all wells of several immunoSEQ 96-well plates, and each plate was treated as a replicate. For sorted subsets, each replicate PCR was loaded with 150 to 250 ng genomic DNA, equivalent to 30,000 to 35,000 T cell genomes. Purified libraries were measured with a Qubit 3.0 fluorometer, size-checked on a Bioanalyzer 2100, and measured again with the KAPA Library Quantification kit. A separate single-read 150-cycle Illumina NextSeq 550 flow cell was used to sequence each immunoSEQ 96-well plate. Per the authors' processing: Because the immunoSEQ output held only junctional sequences and lacked quality scores, the filtering could not match the filtering applied to full-length reads. To assign V/J genes and CDR3, sequences were annotated against IMGT germline references using PyIR, a Python wrapper for IgBLAST v1.9. Any read was removed if the V/J assignment was weak (E-value above 1e-6), the CDR3 was missing, or the read contained stop codons, out-of-frame junctions, or ambiguous translated residues. V3J clonotypes were defined as sequences sharing the same inferred V gene, J gene, and CDR3 amino acid sequence. Percentage overlap between repertoires was calculated by dividing the number of shared unique clonotypes by the size of the smaller repertoire. RTK rarefaction, the Chao1 estimator, and Recon v2.1 estimates of unobserved clonotypes were used to assess repertoire richness. Generation probabilities were computed with OLGA for all TCRbeta clonotypes obtained by the gDNA method from four donors. In TCRdb, the immuneACCESS table is reduced to in-frame sequences with V and J assigned. These tables do not hold every clone; where another copy was compared, an unresolved V gene accounts for under half, and the others remain unexplained. Clone size and V and J calls were adopted from that table, with D and trimming inferred from the DNA. Across this sample there are about 1 million clones, with under 80% seen only once. The ten largest clonotypes hold approximately 1.5% of the sample.

Healthy HIV-negative adults with no recently reported acute infections or vaccinations were included as donors. Every donor was a Caucasian adult living in Nashville, Tennessee, USA. CD4+ T cells were enriched through magnetic negative selection, after which naive cells were positively selected on CD45RA and the remaining negative fraction served as the memory subset. Blood was collected by leukapheresis, and PBMCs were isolated by Ficoll-Histopaque density gradient centrifugation and then cryopreserved in liquid nitrogen vapor phase. Analytical flow cytometry was used to check the purity and quantity of each magnetically sorted T cell population. Genomic DNA was isolated from every sorted fraction and measured by UV absorbance on a Nanodrop 2000c. Sequencing used memory CD4+ T cells sorted from blood. The meaning of the sample's cell subset or site label: CD45RA-negative fraction. The sequence derives from a man aged 18 to 30 in good health.

The CDR3 has the sequence CASSSLLADLGTQYF. The DNA reads as follows: TGTGCCAGCAGCTCGCTACTAGCGGACCTCGGTACGCAGTATTTT. The sequence links TRBV7-2 to TRBJ2-3; 8 nucleotides in the junction match TRBD2. The cysteine opens and the phenylalanine closes a CDR3 of 15 amino acids. Just CDR3 DNA is preserved here, 45 bases in frame from base 1. CDR1 and CDR2, per the germline V gene, are SGHTA and FQGNSA. Trimming leaves V shorter by 4 bases and J shorter by 8 bases, with the junction holding 11 bases beyond the gene matches.